What follows are 8 T cell receptor beta chains derived from one specimen sequenced in a study of post-analysis software for immune sequencing data. Overall study findings and caveats: Controls had lower frequencies than patients of five TRBV segments, which included TRBV5-6, TRBV5-1 and TRBV20-1.

These TCRs are of unknown antigen specificity. Included in the TCR beta cDNA libraries were unique molecular identifiers. TCRdb itself ran the PCR reads through MiXCR, one entry per CDR3 protein. The table shows 750,000 to 900,000 distinct CDR3 sequences, with about 43% occurring only once. The specimen sequenced was blood. Receptors originate from a girl under 18 with multiple sclerosis.

This clonotype turned up a few times. This chain joins TRBV3-1 and TRBJ2-1, with TRBD2 as a possible D gene (6 bases). V lost 5 bases to trimming and J lost 2 bases, with 19 bases between them. The CDR3 covers 17 residues. The germline CDR1 and CDR2 sequences are LGHDT and YNNKEL (reference sequence). Here the CDR3 DNA reads TGTGCCAGCAGCTTTACCCTTAGCGGATCACCCTACAATGAGCAGTTCTTC. This translates into CASSFTLSGSPYNEQFF.

The chain uses TRBV12-3 or TRBV12-4 and TRBJ2-3, with D unclear. Trimming left V 3 bases short and J 4 bases short, with 8 bases between. The CDR3 contains 13 residues. In DNA, the CDR3 is TGTGCCAGCAGTTTCGGTAGAGCAGATACGCAGTATTTT. It codes for CASSFGRADTQYF.

This clonotype was seen a handful of times. The chain uses TRBV7-6 and TRBJ2-4; possibly TRBD1 for D (6 bases). Matching the DNA end better, TRBJ2-7 makes the J call doubtful. The CDR3 sequence is 16 residues long. Germline V gives CDR1 SGHVS, CDR2 FNYEAQ. CDR3 region: CASSLGATGTLYEQYF. The CDR3 DNA sequence: TGTGCCAGCAGCTTAGGGGCAACAGGGACCCTCTACGAGCAGTACTTC.

The chain couples TRBV6-6 to TRBJ2-5; D not certain. CDR1 is MNHNY, CDR2 SVGAGI, per germline (reference sequence). This CDR3 is built from 14 residues. The V and J ends lost 7 bases and 2 bases respectively, with 14 bases between them. The CDR3 DNA follows: TGTGCCAGCACCCCCACCCGCATGCAAGAGACCCAGTACTTC. Protein: CASTPTRMQETQYF.

This clonotype was counted between two and nine times. The CDR3 protein is CSVWDRGNTEAFF. CDR3 coding DNA: TGCAGCGTGTGGGACAGGGGGAACACTGAAGCTTTCTTT. The chain has TRBV29-1 and TRBJ1-1; 10 bases agree with TRBD1. This CDR3 has 13 residues. V was clipped by 6 bases and J by 1 base; unmatched bases: 2. Germline V gives CDR1 SQVTM, CDR2 ANQGSEA. Using reference TRBV29-1 and TRBJ1-1 for the parts outside the CDR3, the full variable domain is SAVISQKPSRDICQRGTSLTIQCQVDSQVTMMFWYRQQPGQSLTLIATANQGSEATYESGFVIDKFPISRPNLTFSTLTVSNMSPEDSSIYLCSVWDRGNTEAFFGQGTRLTVV.

This clonotype was seen a handful of times. This sequence joins TRBV9 and TRBJ1-4; D call uncertain. The CDR3 totals 14 residues. Trimming took 1 base from V and 6 from J, leaving 10 bases between them. CDR1 and CDR2 from the germline V gene are SGDLS and YYNGEE. CDR3 DNA: TGTGCCAGCAGCGTATATAGCCGGGATGAAAAACTGTTTTTT. This sequence encodes CASSVYSRDEKLFF.

This chain uses TRBV29-1 with TRBJ2-7; D might be TRBD1 (6 bases). The CDR3 is 12 residues long. The V end was cut by 5 bases, the J end by 1 base, with 9 bases between. From germline, CDR1 is SQVTM and CDR2 ANQGSEA. Here the CDR3 reads CSVSRGSYEQYF. The CDR3 DNA follows: TGCAGCGTTTCGAGGGGGTCCTACGAGCAGTACTTC.

This clonotype has only a few counts. V is TRBV4-2 and J is TRBJ1-5; D is undetermined. The V and J ends lost 0 bases and 2 bases respectively, with 5 bases between them. CDR3 length: 14 residues. In germline, CDR1 is LGHNA, CDR2 YNFKEQ. CDR3 DNA: TGTGCCAGCAGCCAAGATTTGGGCAATCAGCCCCAGCATTTT. This encodes CASSQDLGNQPQHF.